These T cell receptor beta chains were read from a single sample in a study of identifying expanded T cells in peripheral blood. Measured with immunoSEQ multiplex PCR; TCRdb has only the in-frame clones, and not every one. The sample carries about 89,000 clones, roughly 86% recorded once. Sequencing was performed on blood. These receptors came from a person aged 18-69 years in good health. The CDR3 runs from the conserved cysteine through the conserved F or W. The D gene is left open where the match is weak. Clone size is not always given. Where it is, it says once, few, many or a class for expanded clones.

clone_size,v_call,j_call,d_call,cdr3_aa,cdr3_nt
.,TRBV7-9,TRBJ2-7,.,CASSSTAITGEQYF,TGTGCCAGCAGCTCTACGGCCATTACGGGAGAGCAGTACTTC
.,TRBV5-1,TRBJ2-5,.,CASSRTASGTQYF,TGCGCCAGCAGCCGAACCGCCTCGGGGACCCAGTACTTC
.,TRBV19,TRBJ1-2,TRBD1,CASSMGFRGREDYGYTF,TGTGCCAGTAGTATGGGTTTCAGGGGGCGCGAGGACTATGGCTACACCTTC
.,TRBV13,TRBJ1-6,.,CASTIQGEGSPLHF,TGTGCCAGCACCATACAGGGAGAGGGTTCACCCCTCCACTTT
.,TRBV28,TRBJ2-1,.,CASTAGLSYNEQFF,TGTGCCAGCACCGCGGGACTCTCCTACAATGAGCAGTTCTTC
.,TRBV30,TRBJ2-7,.,CAWSKAGRSYEQYF,TGTGCCTGGAGTAAGGCAGGCAGATCCTACGAGCAGTACTTC
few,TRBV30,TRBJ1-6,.,CAWRIGGPNSPLHF,TGTGCCTGGAGGATCGGGGGTCCGAATTCACCCCTCCACTTT
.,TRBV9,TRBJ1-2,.,CASSPLRAPDYGYTF,TGTGCCAGCAGCCCCCTCAGGGCCCCAGACTATGGCTACACCTTC
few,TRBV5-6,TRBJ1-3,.,CASSAGPTPGNTIYF,TGTGCCAGCAGCGCAGGACCGACTCCCGGAAACACCATATATTTT
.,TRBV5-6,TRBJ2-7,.,CASSVGTTYEQYF,TGTGCCAGCAGCGTTGGGACAACCTACGAGCAGTACTTC
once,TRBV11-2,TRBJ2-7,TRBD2,CASSSVRGAYEQYF,TGTGCCAGCAGCTCTGTTCGGGGGGCCTACGAGCAGTACTTC
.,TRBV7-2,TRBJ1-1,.,CASSLGFTEAFF,TGTGCCAGCAGCTTGGGTTTCACTGAAGCTTTCTTT
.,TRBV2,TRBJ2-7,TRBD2,CASRGGTSGIWDEQYF,TGTGCCAGCAGAGGGGGAACTAGCGGCATCTGGGACGAGCAGTACTTC
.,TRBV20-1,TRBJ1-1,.,CSAKPPFEAFF,TGCAGTGCCAAACCCCCTTTTGAAGCTTTCTTT
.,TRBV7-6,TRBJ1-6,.,CASSLDPAYNSPLHF,TGTGCCAGCAGCTTAGATCCAGCGTATAATTCACCCCTCCACTTT
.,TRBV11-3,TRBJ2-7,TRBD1,CASSLWDSPSGEQYF,TGTGCCAGCAGCTTATGGGACAGCCCTTCTGGGGAGCAGTACTTC
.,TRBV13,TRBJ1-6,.,CASSLDGNGYGPLHF,TGTGCCAGCAGCTTAGACGGAAATGGCTACGGACCCCTCCACTTT
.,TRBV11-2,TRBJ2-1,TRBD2,CASSLGRGREKYNEQFF,TGTGCCAGCAGCTTAGGGCGAGGGAGGGAAAAATACAATGAGCAGTTCTTC
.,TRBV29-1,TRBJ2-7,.,CSVEEDPGSEQYF,TGCAGCGTTGAAGAGGATCCAGGGAGCGAGCAGTACTTC
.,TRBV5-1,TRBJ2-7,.,CASSLAWGVTYEQYF,TGCGCCAGCAGCTTGGCGTGGGGTGTCACCTACGAGCAGTACTTC
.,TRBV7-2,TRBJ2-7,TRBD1,CASSLVSGTGAREQYF,TGTGCCAGCAGCTTAGTGTCAGGGACAGGGGCTCGGGAGCAGTACTTC
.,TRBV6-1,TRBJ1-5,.,CASSEVGNSNQPQHF,TGTGCCAGCAGTGAGGTGGGGAATAGCAATCAGCCCCAGCATTTT
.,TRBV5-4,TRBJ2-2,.,CASSFWSGELFF,TGTGCCAGCAGCTTTTGGTCCGGGGAGCTGTTTTTT
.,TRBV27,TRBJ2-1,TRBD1,CASSLDRGGYNEQFF,TGTGCCAGCAGTTTGGACAGGGGAGGCTACAATGAGCAGTTCTTC
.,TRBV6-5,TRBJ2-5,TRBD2,CASSYSGGMRETQYF,TGTGCCAGCAGTTACTCGGGGGGGATGAGAGAGACCCAGTACTTC
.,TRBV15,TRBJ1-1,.,CATSRVRGEAFF,TGTGCCACCAGCAGAGTTCGAGGTGAAGCTTTCTTT
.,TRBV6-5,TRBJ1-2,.,CASSSPTATNYGYTF,TGTGCCAGCAGTTCACCGACAGCTACTAACTATGGCTACACCTTC
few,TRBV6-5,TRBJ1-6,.,CASSLTGSSYNSPLHF,TGTGCCAGCAGTTTAACGGGTTCCTCCTATAATTCACCCCTCCACTTT
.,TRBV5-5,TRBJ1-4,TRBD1,CASSYPGQGDEKLFF,TGTGCCAGCAGCTACCCGGGACAGGGGGATGAAAAACTGTTTTTT
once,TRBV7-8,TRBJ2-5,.,CASRPTRRGRYGETQYF,TGTGCCAGCAGACCCACCCGAAGAGGGAGGTACGGAGAGACCCAGTACTTC
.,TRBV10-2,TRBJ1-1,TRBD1,CASTGTENTEAFF,TGCGCCAGCACCGGGACAGAGAACACTGAAGCTTTCTTT
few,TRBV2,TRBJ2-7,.,CASRATGSGQYF,TGTGCCAGCAGAGCGACGGGATCCGGGCAGTACTTC
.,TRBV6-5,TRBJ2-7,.,CASGPGKTGEQYF,TGTGCCAGCGGTCCAGGGAAAACGGGCGAGCAGTACTTC
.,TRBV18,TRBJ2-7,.,CASSPGKIYEQYF,TGTGCCAGCTCACCAGGAAAGATCTACGAGCAGTACTTC
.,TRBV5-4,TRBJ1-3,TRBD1,CASSPGQGISGNTIYF,TGTGCCAGCAGCCCAGGACAGGGGATCTCTGGAAACACCATATATTTT